Listed below are T cell receptor beta chains from one sample, sequenced in a study of shared clonotypes between healthy human individuals. The table came from immunoSEQ multiplex PCR; TCRdb's copy has only in-frame clones and leaves some out. The sample holds some 2.1 million clones, about 93% seen once. The sequencing input was naive CD8+ T cells from PBMCs. Receptors originate from a young man in good health. Some clones in this sample may be carry-over from other donors' samples. The CDR3 runs from the conserved cysteine through the conserved F or W. D genes are given only for firm matches.

TRBD2 TRBJ2-7 TRBV15 CATAGTSGSRYSYEQYF
NA TRBJ2-7 TRBV7-2 CASSYGVSETYEQYF
TRBD1 TRBJ1-2 TRBV19 CASRHSGTGVTDGYTF
TRBD2 TRBJ2-3 TRBV5-6 CASSFGGRVLDTQYF
TRBD1 TRBJ2-3 TRBV30 CAWSVGTGYTDTQYF
NA TRBJ2-7 TRBV9 CASSPLATPYEQYF
TRBD1 TRBJ1-2 TRBV27 CASSSPGTGESGYTF
NA TRBJ2-5 TRBV6-5 CASSDPGAQETQYF
NA TRBJ2-5 TRBV7-3 CASSLQETQYF
NA TRBJ1-1 TRBV6-4 CASSDSRGTEAFF
NA TRBJ1-6 TRBV25-1 CASSESGSYNSPLHF
NA TRBJ2-7 TRBV4-3 CASSQVAYDQTAEQYF